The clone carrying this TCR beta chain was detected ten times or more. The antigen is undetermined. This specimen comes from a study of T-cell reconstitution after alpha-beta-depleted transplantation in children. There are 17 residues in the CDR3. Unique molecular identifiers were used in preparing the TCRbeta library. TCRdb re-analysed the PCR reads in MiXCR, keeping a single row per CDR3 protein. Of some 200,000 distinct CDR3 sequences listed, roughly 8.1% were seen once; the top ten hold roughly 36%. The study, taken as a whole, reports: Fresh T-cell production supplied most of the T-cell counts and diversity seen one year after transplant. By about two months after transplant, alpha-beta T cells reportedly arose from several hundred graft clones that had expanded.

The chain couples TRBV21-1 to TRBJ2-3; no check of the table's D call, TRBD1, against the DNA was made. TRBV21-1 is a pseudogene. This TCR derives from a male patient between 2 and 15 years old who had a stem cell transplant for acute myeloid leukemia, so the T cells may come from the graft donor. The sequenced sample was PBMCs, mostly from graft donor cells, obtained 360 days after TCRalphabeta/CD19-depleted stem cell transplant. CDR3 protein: CASSSCQGDSSTDTQYF. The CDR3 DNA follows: TGTGCCAGCAGCTCCTGTCAGGGAGACTCAAGCACAGATACGCAGTATTTT.